A single sample gave rise to the 3 T cell receptor beta chains below, sequenced in a study of T-cell memory formation after mild COVID-19. Via MiXCR, TCRdb re-called the 5' RACE reads, giving one row per CDR3 protein. The sample lists 70,000 to 95,000 distinct CDR3 sequences, around 13% occurring once. The sequenced material came from PBMCs or a T cell subset sorted from them (not recorded which). These receptors were obtained from a man between 18 and 35 years old who had mild COVID-19 (a few samples of this study predate the infection). Cell type and time point are not known.

The V gene is TRBV7-9, the J gene TRBJ2-7; 7 positions agree with TRBD2. J lost 2 bases, V lost 5 bases, and 3 bases had no gene match. Germline-derived CDR1 and CDR2 are SEHNR and FQNEAQ (reference sequence). The CDR3 is made up of 13 amino acids. This CDR3 is CASSSGTPYEQYF. The DNA of the CDR3 is TGTGCCAGCAGCAGCGGGACCCCCTACGAGCAGTACTTC.

Note on this clonotype: The junction and the germline gene differ at one end; a read error may be behind it. The chain is built from TRBV7-6 and TRBJ2-5; no reliable D call. The CDR3 consists of 11 residues. The germline CDR1 and CDR2 sequences are SGHVS and FNYEAQ. CDR3 region: CASSLGWRLDF. In nucleotides, the CDR3 is TGTGCCAGCAGCTTAGGGTGGCGACTCGACTTC.

This clonotype came up a few times. The gene calls are TRBV11-2 and TRBJ2-2, with 7 bases lining up with TRBD1. The germline V gene encodes CDR1 SGHAT and CDR2 FQNNGV. J lost 8 bases, V lost 4 bases, and 7 bases had no gene match. This CDR3 has 14 residues. The CDR3 loop reads CASSSGTAEGELFF. Written as DNA, the CDR3 is TGTGCCAGCAGCTCGGGGACAGCGGAGGGGGAGCTGTTTTTT.